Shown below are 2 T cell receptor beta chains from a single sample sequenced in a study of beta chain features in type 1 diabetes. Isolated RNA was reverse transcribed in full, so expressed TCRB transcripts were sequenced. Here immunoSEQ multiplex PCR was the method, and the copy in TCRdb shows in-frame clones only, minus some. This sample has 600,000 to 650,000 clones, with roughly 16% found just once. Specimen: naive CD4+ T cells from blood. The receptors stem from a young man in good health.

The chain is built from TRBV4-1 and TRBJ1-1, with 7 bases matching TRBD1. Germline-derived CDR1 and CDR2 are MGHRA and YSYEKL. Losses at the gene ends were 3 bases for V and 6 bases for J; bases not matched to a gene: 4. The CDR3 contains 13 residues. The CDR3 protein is CASSHDRVAEAFF. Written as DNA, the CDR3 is TGCGCCAGCAGCCACGACAGGGTCGCTGAAGCTTTCTTT.

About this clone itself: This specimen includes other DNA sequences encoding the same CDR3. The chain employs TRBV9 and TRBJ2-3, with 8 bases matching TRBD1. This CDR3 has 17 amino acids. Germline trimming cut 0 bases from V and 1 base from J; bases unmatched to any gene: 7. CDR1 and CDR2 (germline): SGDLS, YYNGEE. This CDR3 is CASSVGIRGQGTDTQYF. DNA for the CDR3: TGTGCCAGCAGCGTAGGAATCAGGGGGCAGGGCACAGATACGCAGTATTTT.